This TCR beta chain appears in the sequencing data of a study of immune cell composition in non-small cell lung cancer. Normal lung sampling was at least 3 cm from the tumour, as distant as possible. V gave up 3 bases and J gave up 5 bases; unmatched junction bases: 10. The V gene's germline CDR1 is GTSNPN and CDR2 SVGIG (reference sequence). CDR3 length: 14 residues. A remark on this clone: Its antigen is undetermined.

Here immunoSEQ multiplex PCR was the method, and the copy in TCRdb shows in-frame clones only, minus some. The sample carries roughly 16,000 clones, 77% recorded once. Study-wide points: Overall clonality, unlike maximal tumour-associated clone frequency, did not predict TIL reactivity. Clones >0.5% enriched in tumour were rarer in adenocarcinoma (about 35%) than squamous (roughly 75%).

These data were also reused for a study on CD4 T cells in lung cancer. That report adds: Some patients had received nivolumab or pembrolizumab before giving blood. Some responses in blood might come from in vitro naive priming, not memory.

The sequenced material came from non-adjacent lung tissue. The chain recombines TRBV30 with TRBJ2-7; 7 nucleotides align to TRBD1. The TCR was taken from a human donor with non-small cell lung cancer. Here the CDR3 DNA reads TGTGCCTGGAGACGTCTGACAGGGACCCACGAGCAGTACTTC. Protein product: CAWRRLTGTHEQYF.